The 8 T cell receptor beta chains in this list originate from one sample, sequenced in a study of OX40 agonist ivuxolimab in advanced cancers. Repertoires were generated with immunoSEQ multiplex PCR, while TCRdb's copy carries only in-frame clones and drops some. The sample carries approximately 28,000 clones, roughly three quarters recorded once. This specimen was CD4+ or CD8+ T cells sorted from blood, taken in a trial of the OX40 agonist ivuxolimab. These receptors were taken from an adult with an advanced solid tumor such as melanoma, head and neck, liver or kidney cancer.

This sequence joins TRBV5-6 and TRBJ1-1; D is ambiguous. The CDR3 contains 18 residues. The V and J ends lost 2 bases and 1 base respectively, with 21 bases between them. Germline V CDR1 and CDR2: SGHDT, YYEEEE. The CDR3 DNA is TGTGCCAGCAGCTTAGGAGTACCAAGGAGGAATCGGAACACTGAAGCTTTCTTT. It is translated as CASSLGVPRRNRNTEAFF.

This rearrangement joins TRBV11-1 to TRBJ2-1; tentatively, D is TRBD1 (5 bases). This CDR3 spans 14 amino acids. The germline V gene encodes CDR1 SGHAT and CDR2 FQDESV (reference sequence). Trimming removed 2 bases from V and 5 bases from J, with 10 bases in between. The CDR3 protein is CASSLSLTDNEQFF. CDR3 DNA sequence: TGTGCCAGCAGCTTATCCCTGACAGACAATGAGCAGTTCTTC.

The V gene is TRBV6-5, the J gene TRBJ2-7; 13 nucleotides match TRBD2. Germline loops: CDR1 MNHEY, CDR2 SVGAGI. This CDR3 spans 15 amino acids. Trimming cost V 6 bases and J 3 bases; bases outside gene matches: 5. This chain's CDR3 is CASSWTSGGIYEQYF. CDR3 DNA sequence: TGTGCCAGCAGCTGGACTAGCGGGGGTATCTACGAGCAGTACTTC.

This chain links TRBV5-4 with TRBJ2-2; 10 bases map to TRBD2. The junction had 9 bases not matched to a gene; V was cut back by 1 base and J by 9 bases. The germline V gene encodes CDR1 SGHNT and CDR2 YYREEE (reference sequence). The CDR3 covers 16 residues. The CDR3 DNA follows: TGTGCCAGCAGCTTGTCCGGGACTAGCGCCGTCCGGGAGCTGTTTTTT. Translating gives CASSLSGTSAVRELFF.

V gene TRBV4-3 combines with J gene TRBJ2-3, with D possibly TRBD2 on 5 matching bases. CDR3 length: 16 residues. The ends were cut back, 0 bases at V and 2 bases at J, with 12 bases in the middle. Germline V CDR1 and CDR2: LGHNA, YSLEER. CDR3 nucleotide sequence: TGCGCCAGCAGCCAAGATATGTCAGCGGACACAGATACGCAGTATTTT. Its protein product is CASSQDMSADTDTQYF.

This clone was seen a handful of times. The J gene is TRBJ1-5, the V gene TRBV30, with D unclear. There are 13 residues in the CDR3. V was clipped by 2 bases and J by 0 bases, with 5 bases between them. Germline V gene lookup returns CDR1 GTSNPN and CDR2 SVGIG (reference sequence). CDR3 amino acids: CAWSPDSNQPQHF. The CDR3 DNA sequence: TGTGCCTGGAGTCCGGATAGCAATCAGCCCCAGCATTTT.

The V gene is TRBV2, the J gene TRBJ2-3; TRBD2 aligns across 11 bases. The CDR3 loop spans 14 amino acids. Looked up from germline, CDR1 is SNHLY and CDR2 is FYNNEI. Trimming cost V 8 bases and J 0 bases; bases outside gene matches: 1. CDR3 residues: CASRLAGSTDTQYF. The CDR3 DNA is TGTGCCAGCCGACTAGCGGGGAGCACAGATACGCAGTATTTT.

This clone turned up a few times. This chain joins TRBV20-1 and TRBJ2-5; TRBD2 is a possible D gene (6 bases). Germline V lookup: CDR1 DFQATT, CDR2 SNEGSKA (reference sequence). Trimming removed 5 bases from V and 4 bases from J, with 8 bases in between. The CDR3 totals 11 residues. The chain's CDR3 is CSALARETQYF. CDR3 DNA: TGCAGTGCTCTAGCGAGAGAGACCCAGTACTTC.